The subject of this entry is one T cell receptor (gamma chain). This clone was observed a few times. The clone's antigen remains unknown. Base quality data are lacking; no much larger clone is found one base away. This specimen belongs to a study of Vδ1+ human thymocytes (dated by TCRdb to 2017 to 2018). Regarding the complete study: mRNA-level TRG and TRD CDR3 repertoires of highly purified Vdelta1+ thymocytes from young children were characterised as a data resource. Earlier work had validated the multiplex-based CDR3 amplicon strategy against 5'RACE-based methods for generating CDR3 amplicons. Overall study outcomes, separate from this receptor: Despite high sort purity, about 19% of thymic TRD sequences were Vdelta2 (and few Vdelta3), unlike peripheral blood Vdelta1+ controls. Because no clustering by age or sex was observed, donors were not stratified by these variables in the analyses. Many TRG clonotypes were found to be shared between donors (up to roughly 7x10^3), whereas TRD repertoires were found to be essentially private (max about 120 shared). Because unexpected Vdelta2 sequences could lead to misinterpretation of bulk repertoire data, the authors recommended using highly purified populations and validating at the single-cell level. In contrast to oligoclonal peripheral blood repertoires, thymic TRG and TRD repertoires appeared to be highly polyclonal with Gaussian CDR3 length distributions.

RNA extraction was performed with the RNeasy mini kit, and reverse transcription was done with Superscript III. To generate the CDR3 amplicons, a multiplex PCR was run using pooled V-gene forward primers together with a constant-region reverse primer that carried Illumina adaptor overhangs. After gel purification, amplicons were indexed with Nextera index primers over roughly 8 extra PCR cycles and were then purified with AMPure XP beads. The libraries were sequenced on an Illumina MiSeq using paired-end 250 bp reads, dual indexing and a 20% PhiX spike-in. In the paper's pipeline: Reads were quality checked with FastQC, and TRG read pairs were merged with ea-utils fastq-join. Annotation of sequences was performed with IMGT/HighV-QUEST, only productive sequences with unambiguous V-gene assignment were retained, and clonotypes were defined by identical CDR3 sequence. For downstream analysis, the tools were VDJtools 1.1.1, tcR 2.2.3, Treemap and vegan Shannon diversity in R 3.4.4. TCRdb processed the public reads again with the CATT caller, after which rows with matching DNA were combined. What appears here as the V and J calls and clone size reflects TCRdb's work, not the paper's. Recorded for this sample are about 36,000 gamma-chain clones; around 20% of them occurred a single time. Of the sample, around 2% is held by the ten largest clones.

V has 3 bases trimmed and J has 1 base trimmed; junction bases matching no gene number 12. CDR1 EGSNGY and CDR2 YDSYNSKV are derived from the germline V gene. The CDR3 spans 16 residues, from the cysteine through the phenylalanine. Only CDR3 DNA is held: 48 bases, read in frame from base 1. Thymic samples were depleted of alphabeta T cells, then CD3+ TCRVdelta1+ TCRVdelta2- thymocytes were FACS-sorted. The purity of the sorted Vdelta1+ thymocytes was between roughly 97% and 99.6%. The thymic specimens were obtained from several paediatric patients who were undergoing corrective cardiac surgery and ranged in age from about 5 days to 16 months. Thymic tissue was dispersed and mononuclear cells isolated on a Histopaque-1077 density gradient. For staining, the antibodies used were anti-TCRVdelta1 clone TS8.2, anti-TCRVdelta2 clone B6, anti-CD3 clone HIT3a and anti-TCRalphabeta clone IP26.

Sequenced: Vdelta1+ gamma-delta thymocytes from the thymus. Reading the label with the study, this specimen's cell subset or site is: FACS-sorted CD3+ TCRalphabeta- TCRVdelta1+ TCRVdelta2- thymocytes. This sequence uses TRGV2 and TRGJ1 or TRGJ2. The origin of this receptor is a girl under three years old who had congenital heart surgery. The DNA reads as follows: TGTGCCACCTGGGACAATAAATCGTCCAATTATTATAAGAAACTCTTT. Translated, it gives CATWDNKSSNYYKKLF.